The rows below give T cell receptor beta chains drawn from one sample of a study of blood T cell repertoires in COVID-19. Measured with immunoSEQ multiplex PCR; TCRdb has only the in-frame clones, and not every one. The table includes 85,000 to 90,000 clones, 65% to 90% detected once. Material: peripheral blood. The source of these receptors is a woman over 75 with active or convalescent COVID-19. Both conserved end residues are part of each CDR3. The D gene is left open where the match is weak.

>15|TRBD1|TRBJ1-1|TRBV5-1
CASSIMGQLNTEAFF
>13|.|TRBJ1-5|TRBV6-5
CASSYQQDQPQHF
>12|.|TRBJ1-1|TRBV27
CASSYLGQEAFF
>16|TRBD1|TRBJ1-6|TRBV19
CASSVSRGRGNSPLHF
>13|.|TRBJ2-1|TRBV7-9
CASSLDSPNEQFF
>14|.|TRBJ1-2|TRBV6-5
CASSYSYAGQGYTF
>14|TRBD2|TRBJ2-1|TRBV6-5
CASSLRLAGDEQFF
>12|.|TRBJ1-1|TRBV28
CASRGGNTEAFF
>14|TRBD1|TRBJ1-6|TRBV18
CASSAGTVNSPLHF
>14|TRBD1|TRBJ1-2|TRBV7-2
CASSSTGTGKGYTF
>13|.|TRBJ2-5|TRBV28
CASSLPGSETQYF
>13|TRBD1|TRBJ2-1|TRBV16
CASSDRVYNEQFF
>14|TRBD1|TRBJ1-1|TRBV6-6
CASNTGTGASEAFF